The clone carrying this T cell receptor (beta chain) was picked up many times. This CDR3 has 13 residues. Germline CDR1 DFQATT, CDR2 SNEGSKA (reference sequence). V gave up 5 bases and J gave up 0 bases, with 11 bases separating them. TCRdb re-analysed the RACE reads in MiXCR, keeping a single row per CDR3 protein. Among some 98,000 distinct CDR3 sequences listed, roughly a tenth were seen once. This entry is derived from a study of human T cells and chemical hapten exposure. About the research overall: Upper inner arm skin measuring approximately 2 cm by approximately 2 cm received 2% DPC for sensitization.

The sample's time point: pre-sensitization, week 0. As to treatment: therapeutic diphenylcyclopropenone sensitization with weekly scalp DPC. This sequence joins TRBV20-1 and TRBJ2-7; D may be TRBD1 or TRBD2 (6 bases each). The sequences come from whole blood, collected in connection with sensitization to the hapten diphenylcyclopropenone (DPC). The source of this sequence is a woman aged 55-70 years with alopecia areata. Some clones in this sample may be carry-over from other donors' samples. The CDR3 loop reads CSAGGQNSYEQYF. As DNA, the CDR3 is TGCAGTGCTGGGGGGCAGAACTCCTACGAGCAGTACTTC.